This TCR beta chain is drawn from a study of shared T cell receptors in the human thymus. V dropped 5 bases and J dropped 2; count of bases not matched to a gene: 15. The germline V gene has CDR1 MDHEN and CDR2 SYDVKM. The CDR3 spans 18 residues. Method: immunoSEQ multiplex PCR; TCRdb's copy keeps in-frame clones and lacks some. Here the sample spans about 610,000 clones, 70% to 90% being singletons. The data were also submitted as part of a second study, on human thymus T cells. That source reports: Donors were healthy Finnish infants having corrective surgery for congenital heart defects. Surgeons resected thymus tissue during corrective heart surgery. An apparent bias in V and J gene usage was seen in thymic and blood repertoires. Highly overlapping thymic repertoires among unrelated individuals were reported in related research.

Sequencing was done on a sample of thymocytes. The sequence was obtained from a boy younger than two with a congenital heart defect. The chain employs TRBV28 and TRBJ2-7, with 10 bases fitting TRBD2. The CDR3 is CASSPPGLASIGTYEQYF. The CDR3 nucleotides read TGTGCCAGCAGTCCACCGGGACTAGCGTCTATTGGGACCTACGAGCAGTACTTC.